The 17 T cell receptor beta chains below come from one sample, sequenced in a study of CD8 T cells in ankylosing spondylitis. TCRdb re-analysed the 5' RACE reads in MiXCR, keeping a single row per CDR3 protein. The profile covers 230,000 or so distinct CDR3 sequences, with 24% appearing a single time and roughly 0.6% taken by the ten largest. The sequencing sample was made of blood, either unsorted or a sorted T cell fraction (not recorded which). These receptors were obtained from a male donor with ankylosing spondylitis or in good health (not recorded which).

This clonotype has ten or more counts. The chain employs TRBV29-1 and TRBJ1-1, with D perhaps TRBD1 (5 bases). V gave up 4 bases and J gave up 2 bases, with 8 bases separating them. Germline-derived CDR1 and CDR2 are SQVTM and ANQGSEA. The CDR3 runs 12 residues. This CDR3 reads CSVGRANTEAFF. The CDR3 DNA reads TGCAGCGTTGGCAGGGCCAACACTGAAGCTTTCTTT. The variable domain in full, completed from reference TRBV29-1 and TRBJ1-1, reads SAVISQKPSRDICQRGTSLTIQCQVDSQVTMMFWYRQQPGQSLTLIATANQGSEATYESGFVIDKFPISRPNLTFSTLTVSNMSPEDSSIYLCSVGRANTEAFFGQGTRLTVV.

This clonotype has only one observation. The chain recombines TRBV30 with TRBJ2-2; D may be TRBD1 (6 bases). From germline, CDR1 is GTSNPN and CDR2 SVGIG (reference sequence). The CDR3 runs to 14 residues. Trimming took off 0 bases at V and 4 bases at J, with 9 bases between the two ends. The CDR3 reads CAWSVRGGTGELFF. Here the CDR3 DNA reads TGTGCCTGGAGTGTCAGGGGTGGCACCGGGGAGCTGTTTTTT.

This clonotype was seen a handful of times. The genes are TRBV20-1 and TRBJ2-1, with D unresolved. The germline V and J ends were trimmed by 7 bases and 0 bases, with 4 bases remaining between them. The germline gives CDR1 DFQATT, CDR2 SNEGSKA (reference sequence). This CDR3 is built from 11 residues. The CDR3 loop reads CSVLSYNEQFF. CDR3 DNA: TGCAGTGTTCTCTCCTACAATGAGCAGTTCTTC.

There are many counts of this clonotype. V and J are TRBV6-4 and TRBJ2-3; TRBD2 agrees at 10 bases. Looked up from germline, CDR1 is MRHNA and CDR2 is SNTAGT. The CDR3 has 15 amino acids. V dropped 0 bases and J dropped 4; count of bases not matched to a gene: 1. DNA of the CDR3: TGTGCCAGCAGTGACTCAGCGGGGGGGCCAGATACGCAGTATTTT. The encoded protein is CASSDSAGGPDTQYF.

This clonotype was observed a few times. The chain carries TRBV20-1 and TRBJ2-7; 10 nucleotides align to TRBD1. Per the germline V gene, CDR1 is DFQATT and CDR2 is SNEGSKA (reference sequence). After removal of 5 bases from V and 4 bases from J, the junction contained 8 bases not matched to a gene. This CDR3 is built from 14 residues. Here the CDR3 DNA reads TGCAGTGCTCCTAAGCCGGGACAGGGGTACGAGCAGTACTTC. It yields the protein CSAPKPGQGYEQYF.

This rearrangement joins TRBV20-1 to TRBJ1-1, with D possibly matching TRBD1 (6 bases). The CDR3 loop spans 14 amino acids. Germline-derived CDR1 and CDR2 are DFQATT and SNEGSKA (reference sequence). Trimming removed 2 bases at V and 4 bases at J, with 14 bases between. The CDR3 DNA is TGCAGTGCTAGATCCGGACAGAGACCCACTGAAGCTTTCTTT. The encoded protein is CSARSGQRPTEAFF.

The chain recombines TRBV7-2 with TRBJ1-6; no reliable D call. Germline CDR1 and CDR2: SGHTA and FQGNSA. The V end was cut by 5 bases, the J end by 10 bases, with 15 bases between. The CDR3 is made up of 14 amino acids. The CDR3 nucleotides read TGTGCCAGCAGCAAGCCCCATATGGGATCACCCCTCCACTTT. Its translation: CASSKPHMGSPLHF.

This clonotype turned up a few times. The chain is built from TRBV12-3 or TRBV12-4 and TRBJ2-3; the D is unclear. V lost 9 bases, J lost 3 bases, and 10 bases lay in between. This CDR3 is 12 amino acids long. The CDR3: CASGYLTDTQYF. The CDR3 DNA sequence: TGTGCCAGTGGATACCTAACAGATACGCAGTATTTT.

The V and J genes are TRBV12-3 or TRBV12-4 and TRBJ2-7; D might be TRBD1 or TRBD2, each matching 5 bases. CDR3 size: 13 residues. V gave up 5 bases and J gave up 3 bases, with 11 bases separating them. Written as DNA, the CDR3 is TGTGCCAGCAGTAGAGGGGACCTCTACGAGCAGTACTTC. Translated: CASSRGDLYEQYF.

This clonotype was detected only a few times. V is TRBV5-5 and J is TRBJ2-1; D gene ambiguous. Germline V gives CDR1 SGHKS, CDR2 YYEKEE (reference sequence). The V end was cut by 0 bases, the J end by 0 bases, with 4 bases between. There are 14 residues in the CDR3. In nucleotides, the CDR3 is TGTGCCAGCAGCTTGGACAGCTCCTACAATGAGCAGTTCTTC. This sequence encodes CASSLDSSYNEQFF. The entire variable domain, with the rest obtained from reference TRBV5-5 and TRBJ2-1, is as follows: DAGVTQSPTHLIKTRGQQVTLRCSPISGHKSVSWYQQVLGQGPQFIFQYYEKEERGRGNFPDRFSARQFPNYSSELNVNALLLGDSALYLCASSLDSSYNEQFFGPGTRLTVL.

This clonotype was counted many times. The J gene is TRBJ2-4, the V gene TRBV5-1, with TRBD2 identical over 10 bases. Germline V lookup: CDR1 SGHRS, CDR2 YFSETQ. The length of the CDR3 is 14 residues. The trim removed 4 bases at V and 5 bases at J, leaving 3 bases unmatched. The CDR3 spells CASSLAGAENIQYF. DNA for the CDR3: TGCGCCAGCAGCCTAGCGGGGGCCGAAAACATTCAGTACTTC. The full variable domain, with the rest looked up from reference TRBV5-1 and TRBJ2-4, is KAGVTQTPRYLIKTRGQQVTLSCSPISGHRSVSWYQQTPGQGLQFLFEYFSETQRNKGNFPGRFSGRQFSNSRSEMNVSTLELGDSALYLCASSLAGAENIQYFGAGTRLSVL.

There are a few counts of this clonotype. This sequence joins TRBV15 and TRBJ2-5; D unresolved. The CDR3 is made up of 12 amino acids. CDR1 and CDR2 from the germline V gene are LNHNV and YYDKDF (reference sequence). Trimming pared 2 bases from V and 2 bases from J, leaving 3 bases between. The CDR3 spells CATSRPQETQYF. In nucleotides, the CDR3 is TGTGCCACCAGCAGACCTCAAGAGACCCAGTACTTC.

This clonotype has just a few counts. The chain joins TRBV6-1 to TRBJ2-5; possibly TRBD1 for D (5 bases). Germline loops: CDR1 MNHNS, CDR2 SASEGT. The CDR3 runs 15 residues. Between the trimmed V and J ends, which lost 0 bases and 9 bases, there was a span of 17 bases. The CDR3, as DNA: TGTGCCAGCAGTGAAGCGATAACAGGAGCTGTGGCCCAGTACTTC. Its translation is CASSEAITGAVAQYF.

This clonotype came up a few times. The chain links TRBV4-2 to TRBJ2-5; D possibly corresponds to TRBD1 (6 bases). Germline V gene lookup returns CDR1 LGHNA and CDR2 YNFKEQ. Trimming took 0 bases from V and 5 from J, leaving 7 bases between them. This CDR3 comprises 13 residues. The CDR3 DNA is TGTGCCAGCAGCCAAGAAAGGGGGGAGACCCAGTACTTC. It translates to CASSQERGETQYF.

The chain carries TRBV5-1 and TRBJ2-7; possible D gene TRBD1, 6 bases. Trimming removed 0 bases at V and 3 bases at J, with 10 bases between. The CDR3 contains 14 residues. The V gene's germline CDR1 is SGHRS and CDR2 YFSETQ. CDR3 protein: CASSLDAGVYEQYF. DNA of the CDR3: TGCGCCAGCAGCTTGGATGCAGGGGTCTACGAGCAGTACTTC.

This chain connects TRBV10-3 to TRBJ2-5; TRBD1 matches at 10 bases. The junction had 9 bases not matched to a gene; V was cut back by 6 bases and J by 2 bases. The germline gives CDR1 ENHRY, CDR2 SYGVKD. The CDR3 has 16 amino acids. CDR3 coding DNA: TGTGCCATCAGCCGTCGGGACAGGGGAAAACAAGAGACCCAGTACTTC. Translating it yields CAISRRDRGKQETQYF.

This clonotype was seen repeatedly, ten times or more. V and J are TRBV29-1 and TRBJ2-5; D ambiguous. Germline V gives CDR1 SQVTM, CDR2 ANQGSEA. The CDR3 extends over 13 amino acids. Deletions cut 4 bases from V and 4 bases from J, with 13 bases between. CDR3 in DNA: TGCAGCGTTGGAAGGGCGCGGATAGAGACCCAGTACTTC. Encoded protein: CSVGRARIETQYF.